The 7 T cell receptor beta chains presented below share a single source sample, sequenced in a study of cytomegalovirus exposure and HLA in healthy donors. PCR used 60 Vbeta primers and 13 Jbeta primers. This table comes from immunoSEQ multiplex PCR, and its TCRdb copy is limited to in-frame clones, with some not included. Its table records roughly 90,000 clones. Input material: PBMCs. The receptor source for this set is a man aged 50 to 59 in good health and CMV-seropositive.

The J gene is TRBJ1-5, the V gene TRBV4-3, with unresolved D. CDR1 is LGHNA, CDR2 YSLEER, per germline. The germline V and J ends were trimmed by 0 bases and 4 bases, with 16 bases remaining between them. This CDR3 has 17 amino acids. The CDR3, as DNA: TGCGCCAGCAGCCAAGATCCCCACCCTCAGCGGAATCAGCCCCAGCATTTT. Translating gives CASSQDPHPQRNQPQHF.

This chain links TRBV4-2 with TRBJ2-4, with a weak D call TRBD2 (5 bases). Germline V gives CDR1 LGHNA, CDR2 YNFKEQ. Trimming left V 0 bases short and J 2 bases short, with 11 bases between. The CDR3 extends over 16 amino acids. For the CDR3, the DNA is TGTGCCAGCAGCCAAGAGACCACCGGGACCAAAAACATTCAGTACTTC. Translation gives CASSQETTGTKNIQYF.

The V gene is TRBV18, the J gene TRBJ1-1; perhaps TRBD1 as D (5 bases). The CDR3 extends over 15 amino acids. Germline V lookup: CDR1 KGHSH, CDR2 LQKENI. V shed 4 bases and J shed 3 bases, with 15 bases lying between them. For the CDR3, the DNA is TGTGCCAGCTCACGTGATCCGACAGAACACACTGAAGCTTTCTTT. Amino acid sequence: CASSRDPTEHTEAFF.

The gene calls are TRBV19 and TRBJ2-1, with TRBD2 identical over 9 bases. The germline gives CDR1 LNHDA, CDR2 SQIVND (reference sequence). The V and J ends lost 3 bases and 2 bases, in that order; junction bases with no gene match: 8. This CDR3 has 17 residues. The CDR3 coding sequence is TGTGCCAGTAGTATTCCCCGACTAGCGGTCCCCTACAATGAGCAGTTCTTC. As protein: CASSIPRLAVPYNEQFF.

This chain joins TRBV9 and TRBJ2-3; tentatively, D is TRBD1 (6 bases). The CDR3 runs 15 residues. Germline CDR1 reads SGDLS; CDR2 reads YYNGEE. Trimming removed 0 bases at V and 2 bases at J, with 10 bases between. The CDR3 DNA sequence: TGTGCCAGCAGCGTAGAGGGGGATTTCACAGATACGCAGTATTTT. Protein: CASSVEGDFTDTQYF. Based on the CDR3 plus reference TRBV9 and TRBJ2-3, the full variable domain is DSGVTQTPKHLITATGQRVTLRCSPRSGDLSVYWYQQSLDQGLQFLIQYYNGEERAKGNILERFSAQQFPDLHSELNLSSLELGDSALYFCASSVEGDFTDTQYFGPGTRLTVL.

The rearrangement uses TRBV6-4 and TRBJ1-2, with TRBD1 matching over 11 bases. The CDR3 consists of 15 residues. Germline CDR1 and CDR2: MRHNA and SNTAGT. V dropped 6 bases and J dropped 4; count of bases not matched to a gene: 7. The CDR3 DNA reads as TGTGCCAGCAGAAGGGACAGGGGGGGCTCCTATGGCTACACCTTC. The encoded protein is CASRRDRGGSYGYTF.

V gene TRBV9 combines with J gene TRBJ1-4, with 8 bases identical to TRBD1. The trim removed 0 bases at V and 3 bases at J, leaving 4 bases unmatched. The CDR3 is 16 residues long. Germline V CDR1 and CDR2: SGDLS, YYNGEE. CDR3 in amino acids: CASSVAQGQANEKLFF. The CDR3 DNA reads as TGTGCCAGCAGCGTAGCCCAGGGACAGGCTAATGAAAAACTGTTTTTT.